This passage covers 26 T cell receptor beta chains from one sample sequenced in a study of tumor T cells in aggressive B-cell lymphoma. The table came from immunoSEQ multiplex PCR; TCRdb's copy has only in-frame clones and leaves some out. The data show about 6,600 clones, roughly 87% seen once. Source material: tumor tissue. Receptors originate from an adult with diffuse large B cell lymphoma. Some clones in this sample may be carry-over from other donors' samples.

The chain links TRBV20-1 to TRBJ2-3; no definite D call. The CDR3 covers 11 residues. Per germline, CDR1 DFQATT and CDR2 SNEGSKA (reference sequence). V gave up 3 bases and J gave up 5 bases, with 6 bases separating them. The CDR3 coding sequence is TGCAGTGCTAGCGCAGGAGATACGCAGTATTTT. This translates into CSASAGDTQYF.

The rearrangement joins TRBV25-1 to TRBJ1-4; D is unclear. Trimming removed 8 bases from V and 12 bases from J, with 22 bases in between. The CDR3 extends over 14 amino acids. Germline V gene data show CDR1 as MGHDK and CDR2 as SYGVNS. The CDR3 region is CASRPETIGDELFF. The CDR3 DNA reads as TGTGCCAGCCGGCCGGAGACGATCGGGGATGAACTGTTTTTT.

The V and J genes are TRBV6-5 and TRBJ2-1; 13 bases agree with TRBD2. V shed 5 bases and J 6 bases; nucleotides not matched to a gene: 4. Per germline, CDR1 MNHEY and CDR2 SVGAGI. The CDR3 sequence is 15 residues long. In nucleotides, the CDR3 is TGTGCCAGCAGTGCCGGACTAGCGGGAGCCAATGAGCAGTTCTTC. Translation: CASSAGLAGANEQFF.

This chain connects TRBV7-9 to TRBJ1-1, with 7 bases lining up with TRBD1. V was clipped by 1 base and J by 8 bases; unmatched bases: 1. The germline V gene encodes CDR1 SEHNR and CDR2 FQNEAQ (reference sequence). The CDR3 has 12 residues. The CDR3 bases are TGTGCCAGCAGCTTAGTGGACAGGGAAGCTTTCTTT. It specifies CASSLVDREAFF.

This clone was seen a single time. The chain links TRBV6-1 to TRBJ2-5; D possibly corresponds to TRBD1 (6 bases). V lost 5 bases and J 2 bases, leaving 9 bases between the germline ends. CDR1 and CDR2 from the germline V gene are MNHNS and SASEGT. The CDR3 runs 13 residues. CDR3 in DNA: TGTGCCAGCAGTAGGGGGTGGCAAGAGACCCAGTACTTC. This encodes CASSRGWQETQYF.

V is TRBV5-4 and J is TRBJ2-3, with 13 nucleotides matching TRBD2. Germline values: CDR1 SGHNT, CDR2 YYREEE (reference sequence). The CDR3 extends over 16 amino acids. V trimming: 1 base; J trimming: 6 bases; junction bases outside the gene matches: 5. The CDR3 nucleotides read TGTGCCAGCAGCTTGAGACTAGCGGGAGGAGGGGATACGCAGTATTTT. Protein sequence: CASSLRLAGGGDTQYF. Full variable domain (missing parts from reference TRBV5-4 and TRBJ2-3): ETGVTQSPTHLIKTRGQQVTLRCSSQSGHNTVSWYQQALGQGPQFIFQYYREEENGRGNFPPRFSGLQFPNYSSELNVNALELDDSALYLCASSLRLAGGGDTQYFGPGTRLTVL.

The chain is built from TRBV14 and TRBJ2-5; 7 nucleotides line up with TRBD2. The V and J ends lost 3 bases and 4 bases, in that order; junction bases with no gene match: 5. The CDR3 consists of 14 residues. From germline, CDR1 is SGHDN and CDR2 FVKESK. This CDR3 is CASSQRGEGETQYF. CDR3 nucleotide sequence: TGTGCCAGCAGCCAGAGAGGGGAGGGAGAGACCCAGTACTTC.

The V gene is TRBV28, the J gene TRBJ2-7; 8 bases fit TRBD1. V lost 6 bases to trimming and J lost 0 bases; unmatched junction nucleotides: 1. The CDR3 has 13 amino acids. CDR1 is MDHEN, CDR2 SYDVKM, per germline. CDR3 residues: CASRTGGSYEQYF. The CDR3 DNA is TGTGCCAGCAGAACAGGGGGCTCCTACGAGCAGTACTTC.

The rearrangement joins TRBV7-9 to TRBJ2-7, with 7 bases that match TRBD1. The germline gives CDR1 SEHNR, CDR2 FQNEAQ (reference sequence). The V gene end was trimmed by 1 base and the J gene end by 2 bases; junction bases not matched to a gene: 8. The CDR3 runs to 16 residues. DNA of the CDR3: TGTGCCAGCAGCTTAGGTCGCTGGCAGGGGGCCTACGAGCAGTACTTC. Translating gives CASSLGRWQGAYEQYF.

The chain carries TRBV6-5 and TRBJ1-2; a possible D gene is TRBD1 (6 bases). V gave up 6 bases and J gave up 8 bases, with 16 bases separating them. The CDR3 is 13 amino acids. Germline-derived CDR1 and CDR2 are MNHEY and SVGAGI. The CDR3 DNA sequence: TGTGCCAGCAGGAACAACAGGGAAGGAGGCTACACCTTC. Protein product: CASRNNREGGYTF.

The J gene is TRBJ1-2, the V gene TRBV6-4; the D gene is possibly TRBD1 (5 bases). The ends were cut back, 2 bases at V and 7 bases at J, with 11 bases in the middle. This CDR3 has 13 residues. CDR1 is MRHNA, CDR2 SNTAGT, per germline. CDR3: CASSDGRASGYTF. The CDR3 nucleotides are TGTGCCAGCAGTGACGGCAGGGCAAGTGGCTACACCTTC.

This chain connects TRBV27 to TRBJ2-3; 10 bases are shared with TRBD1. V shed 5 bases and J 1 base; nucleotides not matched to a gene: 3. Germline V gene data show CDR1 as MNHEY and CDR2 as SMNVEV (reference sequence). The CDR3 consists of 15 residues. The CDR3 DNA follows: TGTGCCAGCAGTCGACAGGGGGCCGGCACAGATACGCAGTATTTT. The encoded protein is CASSRQGAGTDTQYF.

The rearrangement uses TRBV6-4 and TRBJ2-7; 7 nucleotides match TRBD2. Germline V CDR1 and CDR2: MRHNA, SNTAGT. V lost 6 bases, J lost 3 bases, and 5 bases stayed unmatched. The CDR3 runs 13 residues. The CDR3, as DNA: TGTGCCAGCAGGCAAGGACTAGGCTACGAGCAGTACTTC. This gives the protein CASRQGLGYEQYF.

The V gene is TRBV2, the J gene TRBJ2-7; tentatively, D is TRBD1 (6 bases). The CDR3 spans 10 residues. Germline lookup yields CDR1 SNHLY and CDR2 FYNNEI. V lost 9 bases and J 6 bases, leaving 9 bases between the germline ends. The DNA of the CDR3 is TGTGCCAGGACAGGTCTCGAGCAGTACTTC. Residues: CARTGLEQYF.

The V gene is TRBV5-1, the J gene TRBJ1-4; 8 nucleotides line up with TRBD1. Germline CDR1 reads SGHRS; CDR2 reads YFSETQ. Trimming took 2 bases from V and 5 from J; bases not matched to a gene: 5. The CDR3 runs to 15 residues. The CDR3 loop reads CASSLQGGPNEKLFF. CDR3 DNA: TGCGCCAGCAGCTTACAGGGGGGACCCAATGAAAAACTGTTTTTT.

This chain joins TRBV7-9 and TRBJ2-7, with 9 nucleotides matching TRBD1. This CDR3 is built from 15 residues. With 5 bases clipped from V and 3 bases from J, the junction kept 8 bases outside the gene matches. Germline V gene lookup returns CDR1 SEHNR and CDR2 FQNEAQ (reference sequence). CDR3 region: CASSPEQGAGYEQYF. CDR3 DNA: TGTGCCAGCAGCCCAGAACAGGGGGCAGGCTACGAGCAGTACTTC.

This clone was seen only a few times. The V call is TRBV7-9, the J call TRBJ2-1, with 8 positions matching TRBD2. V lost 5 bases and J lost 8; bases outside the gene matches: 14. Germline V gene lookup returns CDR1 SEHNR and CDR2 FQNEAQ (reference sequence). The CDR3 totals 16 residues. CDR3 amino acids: CASSPFSSGSGDEQFF. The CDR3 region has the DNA TGTGCCAGCAGCCCGTTTTCCAGCGGGAGCGGGGATGAGCAGTTCTTC.

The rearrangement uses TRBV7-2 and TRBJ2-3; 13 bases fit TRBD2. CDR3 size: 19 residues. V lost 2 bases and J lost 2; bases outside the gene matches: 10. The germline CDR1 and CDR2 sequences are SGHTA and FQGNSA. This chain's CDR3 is CASSLRVGTSGKNTDTQYF. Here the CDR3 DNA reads TGTGCCAGCAGCTTAAGGGTGGGGACTAGCGGGAAGAACACAGATACGCAGTATTTT.

The chain's CDR3 is CASRRTGSSTDGYTF. The CDR3 DNA follows: TGCGCCAGCAGACGTACAGGGAGCTCCACGGATGGCTACACCTTC. V is TRBV5-1 and J is TRBJ1-2, with D perhaps TRBD1 (6 bases). This CDR3 contains 15 residues. V was clipped by 5 bases and J by 6 bases, with 20 bases between them. CDR1 and CDR2 from the germline V gene are SGHRS and YFSETQ.

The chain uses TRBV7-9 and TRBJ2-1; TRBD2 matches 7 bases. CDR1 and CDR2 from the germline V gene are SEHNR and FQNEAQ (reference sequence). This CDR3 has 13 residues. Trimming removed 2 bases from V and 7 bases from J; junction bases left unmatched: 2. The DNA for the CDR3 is TGTGCCAGCAGCTTACTCGGGGGGAATGAGCAGTTCTTC. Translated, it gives CASSLLGGNEQFF.

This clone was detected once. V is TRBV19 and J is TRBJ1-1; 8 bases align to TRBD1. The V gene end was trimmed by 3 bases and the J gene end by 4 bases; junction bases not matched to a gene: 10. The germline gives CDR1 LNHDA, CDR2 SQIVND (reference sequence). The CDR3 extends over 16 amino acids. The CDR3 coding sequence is TGTGCCAGTAGTATGGGGCAGGGGGCCCGTTCCACTGAAGCTTTCTTT. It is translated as CASSMGQGARSTEAFF.

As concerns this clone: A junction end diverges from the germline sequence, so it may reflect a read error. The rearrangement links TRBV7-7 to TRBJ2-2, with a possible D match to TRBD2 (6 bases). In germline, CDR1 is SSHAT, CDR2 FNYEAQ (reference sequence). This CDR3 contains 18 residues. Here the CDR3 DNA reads TGTGCTAGCAGCTTAGCGCAGGTGGCAGGGACTAACACCGGGGAGCTGTTTTTT. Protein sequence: CASSLAQVAGTNTGELFF. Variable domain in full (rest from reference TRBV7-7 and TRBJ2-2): GAGVSQSPRYKVTKRGQDVTLRCDPISSHATLYWYQQALGQGPEFLTYFNYEAQPDKSGLPSDRFSAERPEGSISTLTIQRTEQRDSAMYRCASSLAQVAGTNTGELFFGEGSRLTVL.

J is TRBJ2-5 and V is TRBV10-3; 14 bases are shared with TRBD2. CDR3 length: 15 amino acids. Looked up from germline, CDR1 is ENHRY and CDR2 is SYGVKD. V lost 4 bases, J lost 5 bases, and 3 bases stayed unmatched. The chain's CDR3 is CAISVGTSGSETQYF. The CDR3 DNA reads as TGTGCCATCAGTGTCGGGACTAGCGGGAGTGAGACCCAGTACTTC.

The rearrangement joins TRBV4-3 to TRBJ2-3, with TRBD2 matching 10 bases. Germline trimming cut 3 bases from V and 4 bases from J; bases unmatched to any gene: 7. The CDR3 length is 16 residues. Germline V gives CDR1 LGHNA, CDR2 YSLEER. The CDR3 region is CASSHQREGGSDTQYF. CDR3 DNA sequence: TGCGCCAGCAGCCACCAGCGGGAGGGAGGGTCAGATACGCAGTATTTT.

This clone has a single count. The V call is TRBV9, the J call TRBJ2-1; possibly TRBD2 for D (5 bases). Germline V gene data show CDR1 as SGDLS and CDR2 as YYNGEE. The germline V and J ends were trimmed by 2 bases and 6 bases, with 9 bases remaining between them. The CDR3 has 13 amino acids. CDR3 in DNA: TGTGCCAGCAGCGTTCTAGCAGGCAATGAGCAGTTCTTC. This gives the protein CASSVLAGNEQFF.

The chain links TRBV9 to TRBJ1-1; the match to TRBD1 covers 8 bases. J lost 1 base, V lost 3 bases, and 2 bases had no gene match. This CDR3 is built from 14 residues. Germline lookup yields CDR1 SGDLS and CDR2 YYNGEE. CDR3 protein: CASSAGTGNTEAFF. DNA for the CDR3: TGTGCCAGCAGCGCGGGGACAGGGAACACTGAAGCTTTCTTT.